This TCR beta chain was identified during a study of CXCR3-negative and CXCR3-positive naive CD8 T cells. Study-level information: Around 140 million TRB reads were obtained overall (about 1.5 +/- 0.3 million per library). Study-wide points: Post-cryopreservation CXCR3 expression was partly diminished, and the bulk of assays employed fresh PBMCs.

As concerns this clonotype: Its antigen remains unknown.

UMI-labeled 5' RACE TRB cDNA libraries were prepared from the cells. TCRdb reprocessed the 5' RACE reads; each CDR3 protein has one entry and no DNA is given. The table lists about 26,000 distinct CDR3 sequences. Triplicate sorts of 300,000 cells per CD8+ subset. The receptor was isolated from a human donor in good health. Some clones in this sample may be carry-over from other donors' samples. Sequences were obtained from naive CXCR3- CD8+ T cells from blood. Subset here: CD45RO-CCR7+CD27+CD95- naive CD8+ T cells lacking CXCR3 (TNR3-).

The CDR3 region is CASRSGTSQSYEQYF. The V and J genes are TRBV7-8 and TRBJ2-7; TCRdb indicates TRBD2, and absent DNA this call remains unverified. This CDR3 has 15 amino acids. The germline V gene encodes CDR1 SGHVS and CDR2 FQNEAQ.